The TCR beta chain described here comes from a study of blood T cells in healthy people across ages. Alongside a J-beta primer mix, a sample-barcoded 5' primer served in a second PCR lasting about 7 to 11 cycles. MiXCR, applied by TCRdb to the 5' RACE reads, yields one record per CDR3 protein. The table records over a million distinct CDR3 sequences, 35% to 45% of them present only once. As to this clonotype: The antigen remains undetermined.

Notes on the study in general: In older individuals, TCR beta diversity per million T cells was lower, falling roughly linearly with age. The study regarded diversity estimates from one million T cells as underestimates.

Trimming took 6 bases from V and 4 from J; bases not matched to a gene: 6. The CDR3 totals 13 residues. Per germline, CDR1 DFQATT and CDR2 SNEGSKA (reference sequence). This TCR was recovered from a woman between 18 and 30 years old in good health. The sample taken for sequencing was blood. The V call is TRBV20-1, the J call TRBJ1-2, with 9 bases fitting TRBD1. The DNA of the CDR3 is TGCAGTGCAAGGACAGGGGCCGGCTATGGCTACACCTTC. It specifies CSARTGAGYGYTF.